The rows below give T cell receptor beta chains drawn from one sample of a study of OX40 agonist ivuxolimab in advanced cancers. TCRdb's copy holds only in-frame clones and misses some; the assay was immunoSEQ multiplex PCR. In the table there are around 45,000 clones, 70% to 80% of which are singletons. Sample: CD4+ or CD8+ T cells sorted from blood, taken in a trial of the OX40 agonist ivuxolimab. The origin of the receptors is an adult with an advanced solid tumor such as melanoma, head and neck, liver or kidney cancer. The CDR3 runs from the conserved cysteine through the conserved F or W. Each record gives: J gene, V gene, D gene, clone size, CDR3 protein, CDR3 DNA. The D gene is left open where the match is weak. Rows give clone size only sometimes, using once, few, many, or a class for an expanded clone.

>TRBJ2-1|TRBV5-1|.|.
CASSFGGSYNEQLF
TGTGCCAGCAGCTTTGGAGGGTCCTACAATGAGCAGCTCTTC
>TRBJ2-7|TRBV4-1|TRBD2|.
CASSQVAGLADNYEQYF
TGCGCCAGCAGCCAAGTAGCGGGACTAGCGGATAACTACGAGCAGTACTTC
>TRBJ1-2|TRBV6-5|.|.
CASSYFSDSYGYTF
TGTGCCAGCAGTTACTTCTCGGACAGCTATGGCTACACCTTC
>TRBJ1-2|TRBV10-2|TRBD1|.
CASSEGRLFRDRGKPNYGYTF
TGCGCCAGCAGTGAGGGGAGACTGTTCCGGGACAGGGGGAAACCTAACTATGGCTACACCTTC
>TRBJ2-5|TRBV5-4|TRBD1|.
CASSPGPDRVQETQYF
TGTGCCAGCAGCCCGGGGCCGGACAGGGTACAAGAGACCCAGTACTTC
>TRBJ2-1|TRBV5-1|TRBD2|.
CASSLNEAGAHNEQFF
TGCGCCAGCAGCCTCAATGAGGCGGGAGCCCACAATGAGCAGTTCTTC
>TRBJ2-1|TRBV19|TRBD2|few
CASSIRRRESYNEQFF
TGTGCCAGTAGTATACGGCGGCGGGAGAGCTACAATGAGCAGTTCTTC
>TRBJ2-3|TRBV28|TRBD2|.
CASSFPAGGHTDTQYF
TGTGCCAGCAGTTTCCCAGCGGGAGGACACACAGATACGCAGTATTTT
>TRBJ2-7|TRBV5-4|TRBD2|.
CASSRTSGAYEQYF
TGTGCCAGCAGCCGGACTAGCGGAGCCTACGAGCAGTACTTC
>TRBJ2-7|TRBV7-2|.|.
CASSSRETLSYEQYF
TGTGCCAGCAGCTCGCGCGAAACCCTCTCCTACGAGCAGTACTTC
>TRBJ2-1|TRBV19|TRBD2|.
CASSIGGTSGSDEQFF
TGTGCCAGTAGTATTGGGGGGACTAGCGGGAGCGATGAGCAGTTCTTC
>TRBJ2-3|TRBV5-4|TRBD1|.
CASSLTGGGRDTQYF
TGTGCCAGCAGCCTGACAGGGGGCGGGAGAGATACGCAGTATTTT
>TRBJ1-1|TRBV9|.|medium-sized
CASSVSVLTEAFF
TGTGCCAGCAGCGTGTCGGTTCTCACTGAAGCTTTCTTT
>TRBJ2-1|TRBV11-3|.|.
CASSEAEYNEQFF
TGTGCCAGCAGCGAAGCGGAATACAATGAGCAGTTCTTC
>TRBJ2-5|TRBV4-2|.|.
CASSQDSQETQYF
TGTGCCAGCAGCCAAGATTCCCAAGAGACCCAGTACTTC
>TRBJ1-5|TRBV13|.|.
CASSLGGPGGQPQHF
TGTGCCAGCAGCTTAGGAGGCCCTGGGGGTCAGCCCCAGCATTTT
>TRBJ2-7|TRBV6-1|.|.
CASKLQMSYEQYF
TGTGCCAGCAAATTACAGATGTCCTACGAGCAGTACTTC
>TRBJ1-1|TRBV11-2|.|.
CASSLDRREAFF
TGTGCCAGCAGCTTAGATCGAAGGGAAGCTTTCTTT
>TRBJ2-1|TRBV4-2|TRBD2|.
CASSHSGTTSHNEQFF
TGTGCCAGCAGTCATTCCGGGACTACCAGCCACAATGAGCAGTTCTTC
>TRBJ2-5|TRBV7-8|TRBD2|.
CASSLGLERGIPETQYF
TGTGCCAGCAGCTTAGGGCTCGAGCGGGGGATCCCTGAGACCCAGTACTTC
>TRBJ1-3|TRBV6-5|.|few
CASGQYSGNTIYF
TGTGCCAGCGGACAGTACTCTGGAAACACCATATATTTT
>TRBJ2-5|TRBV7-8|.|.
CASSSRTGARETQYF
TGTGCCAGCAGCTCGAGGACGGGGGCGAGGGAGACCCAGTACTTC
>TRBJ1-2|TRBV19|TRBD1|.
CASGRGQSSFSYGYTF
TGTGCCAGTGGGCGGGGACAGTCCTCTTTCAGCTATGGCTACACCTTC
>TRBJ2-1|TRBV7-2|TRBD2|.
CASRLAGGPGEQFF
TGTGCCAGCAGGTTAGCGGGAGGGCCGGGGGAGCAGTTCTTC
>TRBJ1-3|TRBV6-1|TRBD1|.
CASMRDRGRNTIYF
TGTGCCAGCATGAGGGACAGGGGGCGAAACACCATATATTTT
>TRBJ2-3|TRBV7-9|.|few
CASSLRASTDTQYF
TGTGCCAGCAGCTTAAGAGCCAGCACAGATACGCAGTATTTT
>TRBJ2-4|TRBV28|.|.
CASSFSVRYLTKNIQYF
TGTGCCAGCAGTTTTAGTGTTAGATACCTGACCAAAAACATTCAGTACTTC
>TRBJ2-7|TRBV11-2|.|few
CASSLQIDTIYEQYF
TGTGCCAGCAGCCTTCAGATCGACACTATTTACGAGCAGTACTTC
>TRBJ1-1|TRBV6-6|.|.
CASSYGVWNTEAFF
TGTGCCAGCAGTTATGGAGTCTGGAACACTGAAGCTTTCTTT
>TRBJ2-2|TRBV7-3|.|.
CASRGHSNTGELFF
TGTGCCAGCCGGGGACACTCGAACACCGGGGAGCTGTTTTTT
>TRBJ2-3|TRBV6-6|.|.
CASRRSTDTQYF
TGTGCCAGCAGAAGGAGCACAGATACGCAGTATTTT
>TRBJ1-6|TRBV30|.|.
CAWSVGGFSPLHF
TGTGCCTGGAGTGTCGGCGGGTTCTCACCCCTCCACTTT
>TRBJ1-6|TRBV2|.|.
CASSLDYRENSPLHF
TGTGCCAGCAGCCTAGATTACAGGGAGAATTCACCCCTCCACTTT
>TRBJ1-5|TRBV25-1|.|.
CASSDWGGNQPQHF
TGTGCCAGCAGTGATTGGGGAGGCAATCAGCCCCAGCATTTT
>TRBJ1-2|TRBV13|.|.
CASSRTGTYYGYTF
TGTGCCAGCAGTCGAACCGGGACGTACTATGGCTACACCTTC
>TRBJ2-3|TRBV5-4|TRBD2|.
CASSLRLAGPTDTQYF
TGTGCCAGCAGCCTAAGACTAGCGGGGCCCACAGATACGCAGTATTTT
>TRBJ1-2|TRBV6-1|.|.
CASRRTHGYTF
TGTGCCAGCAGGAGAACACACGGCTACACCTTC
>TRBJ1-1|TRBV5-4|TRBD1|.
CASSFGGWTDRVVANTEAFF
TGTGCCAGCAGCTTCGGAGGGTGGACCGACAGGGTCGTGGCGAACACTGAAGCTTTCTTT
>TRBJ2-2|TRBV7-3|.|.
CASSQGGSNTGELFF
TGTGCCAGCAGCCAAGGGGGGAGTAACACCGGGGAGCTGTTTTTT
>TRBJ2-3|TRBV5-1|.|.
CASSFQALRGTDTQYF
TGCGCCAGCAGCTTCCAAGCCCTACGGGGCACAGATACGCAGTATTTT
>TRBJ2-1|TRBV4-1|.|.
CASSPQSDWRDGEQFF
TGCGCCAGCAGCCCCCAGTCGGACTGGAGAGATGGTGAGCAGTTCTTC
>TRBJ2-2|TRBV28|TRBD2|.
CATEHPGTSGTGELFF
TGTGCCACCGAACACCCCGGGACTAGCGGGACCGGGGAGCTGTTTTTT
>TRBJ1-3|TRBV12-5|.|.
CASGFEGNTIYF
TGTGCTAGTGGTTTCGAGGGAAACACCATATATTTT
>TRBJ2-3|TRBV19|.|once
CASSSLGRGTDTQYF
TGTGCCAGTAGTTCCCTAGGAAGAGGCACAGATACGCAGTATTTT
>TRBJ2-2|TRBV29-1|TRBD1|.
CSVEFAGTGGPGELFF
TGCAGCGTTGAGTTTGCTGGGACAGGGGGTCCCGGGGAGCTGTTTTTT
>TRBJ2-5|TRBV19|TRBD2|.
CASSVQPSGLGTQYF
TGTGCCAGTAGTGTTCAGCCTAGCGGACTGGGGACCCAGTACTTC
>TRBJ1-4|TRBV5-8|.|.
CASSRGTQSYEKLFF
TGTGCCAGCAGCCGCGGGACGCAGAGTTATGAAAAACTGTTTTTT
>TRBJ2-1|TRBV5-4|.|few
CASSLSFVTVSSYNEQFF
TGTGCCAGCAGCTTGTCCTTCGTAACGGTCAGCTCCTACAATGAGCAGTTCTTC
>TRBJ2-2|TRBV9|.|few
CASSATLTGELFF
TGTGCCAGCAGCGCAACCTTGACCGGGGAGCTGTTTTTT
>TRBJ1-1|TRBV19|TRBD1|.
CASSIRDRGVTEAFF
TGTGCCAGTAGTATACGGGACAGGGGTGTCACTGAAGCTTTCTTT
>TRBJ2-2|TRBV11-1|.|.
CASSLWGVGELFF
TGTGCCAGCAGCTTATGGGGGGTCGGGGAGCTGTTTTTT
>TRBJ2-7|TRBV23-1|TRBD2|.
CARKGLAGEGTPYEQYF
TGCGCCAGGAAAGGACTAGCGGGAGAGGGCACTCCCTACGAGCAGTACTTC